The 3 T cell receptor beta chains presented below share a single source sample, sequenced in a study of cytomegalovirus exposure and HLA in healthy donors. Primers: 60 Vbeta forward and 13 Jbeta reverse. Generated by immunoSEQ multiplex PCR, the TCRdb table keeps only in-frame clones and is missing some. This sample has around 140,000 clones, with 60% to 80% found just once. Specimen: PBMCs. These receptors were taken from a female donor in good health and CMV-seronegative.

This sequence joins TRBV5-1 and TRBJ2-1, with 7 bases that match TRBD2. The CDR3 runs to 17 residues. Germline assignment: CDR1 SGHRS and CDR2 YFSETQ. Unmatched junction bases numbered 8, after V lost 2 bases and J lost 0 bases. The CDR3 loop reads CASSFRDYSFSYNEQFF. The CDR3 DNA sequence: TGCGCCAGCAGCTTCCGGGACTACAGTTTCTCCTACAATGAGCAGTTCTTC. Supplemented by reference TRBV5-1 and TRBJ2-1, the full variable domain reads KAGVTQTPRYLIKTRGQQVTLSCSPISGHRSVSWYQQTPGQGLQFLFEYFSETQRNKGNFPGRFSGRQFSNSRSEMNVSTLELGDSALYLCASSFRDYSFSYNEQFFGPGTRLTVL.

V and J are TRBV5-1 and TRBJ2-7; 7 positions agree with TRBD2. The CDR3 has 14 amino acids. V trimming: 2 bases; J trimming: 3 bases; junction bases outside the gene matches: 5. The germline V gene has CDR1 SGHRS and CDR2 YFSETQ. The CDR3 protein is CASSLSGNYYEQYF. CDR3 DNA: TGCGCCAGCAGCTTAAGCGGGAATTACTACGAGCAGTACTTC.

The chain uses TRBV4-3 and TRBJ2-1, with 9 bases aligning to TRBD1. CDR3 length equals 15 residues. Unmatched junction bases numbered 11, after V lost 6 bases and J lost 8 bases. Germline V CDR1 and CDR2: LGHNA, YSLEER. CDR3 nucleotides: TGCGCCAGCAGGGAAAGGACAGGGGATGTCGATGAGCAGTTCTTC. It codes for CASRERTGDVDEQFF.